This T cell receptor beta chain stems from a study of blood T cell repertoires in COVID-19. The overall study: Collection of acute and convalescent COVID-19 samples took place in the United States, Italy and Spain. The cDNA or gDNA used as material had been derived from T cells, B-cell-depleted T cells, or PBMCs.

In the authors' methods: The assay estimated nucleated cells by amplifying reference gene primers. Profiled with immunoSEQ multiplex PCR; TCRdb holds only in-frame clones, not every one. Clonal size and the V and J genes are those of that table, whereas D and trimming came from the DNA. Among around 78,000 clones, around 90% were seen once, and the ten largest hold roughly 45%. The sequence derives from a human donor in a cohort sampled during active COVID-19. Sequenced material: peripheral blood.

The CDR3 here is CASSLSLGETQYF. The CDR3 bases are TGTGCCAGCAGCTTATCACTAGGAGAGACCCAGTACTTC. This rearrangement joins TRBV7-2 to TRBJ2-5, with a possible D match to TRBD2 (5 bases). Trimming removed 2 bases at V and 4 bases at J, with 8 bases between. The CDR3 spans 13 residues. Germline V gene lookup returns CDR1 SGHTA and CDR2 FQGNSA.